This TCR beta chain was obtained from a study of T cell repertoires in cytomegalovirus infection. As for the study in general: Indications of both CMV infection and matching HLA type were provided by public TCR beta signatures.

V trimming: 5 bases; J trimming: 6 bases; junction bases outside the gene matches: 8. The germline V gene encodes CDR1 SEHNR and CDR2 FQNEAQ (reference sequence). The CDR3 consists of 15 residues. The sample holds a few counts of this clonotype. Its antigen is as yet unknown. Each CDR3 protein gets one entry after TCRdb re-called the reads with MiXCR. The sample contains about 920,000 distinct CDR3 sequences, roughly a third of which appear only once. Study outcomes and limitations: CMV-specific HLA-C-restricted TCR beta clonotypes dominated the ex vivo response. Cumulative public TCR beta family frequency identified CMV carriers with the relevant HLA.

This sequence joins TRBV7-9 and TRBJ2-7, with 12 bases fitting TRBD1. The source was cultured CD8+ T cells from PBMCs, collected from culture after CMV antigen stimulation. The TCR sequence derives from a human donor in good health (CMV status not recorded). Some clones in this sample may be carry-over from other donors' samples. The CDR3 DNA reads TGTGCCAGCAGCGTCCCGGGACAGGGGGCCGGCGAGCAGTACGTC. Translation: CASSVPGQGAGEQYV.